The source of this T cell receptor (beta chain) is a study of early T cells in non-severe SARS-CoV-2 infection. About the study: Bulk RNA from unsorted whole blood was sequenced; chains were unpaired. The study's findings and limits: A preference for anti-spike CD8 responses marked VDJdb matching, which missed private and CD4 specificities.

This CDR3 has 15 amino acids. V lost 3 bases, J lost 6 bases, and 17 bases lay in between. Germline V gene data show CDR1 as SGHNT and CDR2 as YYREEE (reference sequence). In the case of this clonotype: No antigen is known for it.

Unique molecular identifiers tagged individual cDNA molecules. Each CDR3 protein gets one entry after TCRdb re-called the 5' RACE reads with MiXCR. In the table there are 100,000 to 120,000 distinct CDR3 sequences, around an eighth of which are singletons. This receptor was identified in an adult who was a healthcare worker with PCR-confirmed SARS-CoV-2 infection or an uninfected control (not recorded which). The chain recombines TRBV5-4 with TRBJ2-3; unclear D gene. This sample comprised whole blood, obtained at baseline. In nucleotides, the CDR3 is TGTGCCAGCAGCTCTCAAGGGCTAGTCCCTGATACGCAGTATTTT. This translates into CASSSQGLVPDTQYF.